The 14 T cell receptor beta chains below were found in one sample sequenced in a study of shared clonotypes between healthy human individuals. Assay used: immunoSEQ multiplex PCR; TCRdb lists only in-frame clones, some missing. The sample yields around 690,000 clones, 80% to 95% seen once. Specimen: memory CD8+ T cells from PBMCs. This sample's subset: CD45RO+ cells pooled with CCR7-negative TemRA cells. These receptors all stem from a man in his late teens or twenties in good health. Some clones in this sample may be carry-over from other donors' samples.

The CDR3 is CASSPGQNQETQYF. The CDR3 DNA sequence: TGTGCCAGCAGTCCGGGACAGAACCAAGAGACCCAGTACTTC. The V and J genes are TRBV28 and TRBJ2-5; TRBD1 agrees at 7 bases. CDR3 length equals 14 residues. V was pared by 5 bases and J by 0 bases, with 3 bases of the junction left unmatched. Germline V gene sequence: CDR1 MDHEN, CDR2 SYDVKM.

The chain carries TRBV28 and TRBJ1-1; 9 bases line up with TRBD1. Germline V gene data show CDR1 as MDHEN and CDR2 as SYDVKM. The CDR3 is made up of 16 amino acids. With 7 bases clipped from V and 4 bases from J, the junction kept 13 bases outside the gene matches. The CDR3 bases are TGTGCCAGCAAATACTCCCCGACAGGGGGTTCCACTGAAGCTTTCTTT. Its translation is CASKYSPTGGSTEAFF.

This chain uses TRBV9 with TRBJ2-1; 8 bases align to TRBD2. The CDR3 extends over 15 amino acids. The trim removed 4 bases at V and 4 bases at J, leaving 7 bases unmatched. In germline, CDR1 is SGDLS, CDR2 YYNGEE. CDR3 in amino acids: CASSPRSGAYNEQFF. CDR3 coding DNA: TGTGCCAGCAGCCCACGTAGCGGGGCGTACAATGAGCAGTTCTTC.

This clone was recorded only once. V and J are TRBV28 and TRBJ1-5; 11 bases align to TRBD1. This CDR3 has 15 amino acids. The V gene end was trimmed by 7 bases and the J gene end by 5 bases; junction bases not matched to a gene: 7. Looked up from germline, CDR1 is MDHEN and CDR2 is SYDVKM. The CDR3: CASKNMGQGDQPQHF. Here the CDR3 DNA reads TGTGCCAGCAAAAATATGGGACAGGGGGATCAGCCCCAGCATTTT. Supplemented by reference TRBV28 and TRBJ1-5, the full variable domain reads DVKVTQSSRYLVKRTGEKVFLECVQDMDHENMFWYRQDPGLGLRLIYFSYDVKMKEKGDIPEGYSVSREKKERFSLILESASTNQTSMYLCASKNMGQGDQPQHFGDGTRLSIL.

J is TRBJ1-4 and V is TRBV2; TRBD1 matches at 7 bases. The CDR3 runs 14 residues. Germline trimming cut 3 bases from V and 8 bases from J; bases unmatched to any gene: 6. The V gene's germline CDR1 is SNHLY and CDR2 FYNNEI. The CDR3, as DNA: TGTGCCAGCAGTGAGGGACAGCGGGGCGAAAAACTGTTTTTT. Translation gives CASSEGQRGEKLFF.

J is TRBJ1-3 and V is TRBV11-2, with no clear D. This CDR3 is 16 amino acids long. The V gene's germline CDR1 is SGHAT and CDR2 FQNNGV. Trimming stripped 3 bases from V and 1 base from J, with 13 bases between. The DNA for the CDR3 is TGTGCCAGCAGCTTCTCCCCGCTGATTTCTGGAAACACCATATATTTT. This gives the protein CASSFSPLISGNTIYF.

The CDR3 DNA is TGTGCCAGCAGCGTAGGCAGGGGGCGTGAAAAACTGTTTTTT. Protein sequence: CASSVGRGREKLFF. The chain joins TRBV9 to TRBJ1-4; TRBD1 matches at 8 bases. Germline CDR1 and CDR2: SGDLS and YYNGEE. This CDR3 has 14 residues. Trimming cost V 0 bases and J 7 bases; bases outside gene matches: 2.

The rearrangement uses TRBV4-3 and TRBJ1-2, with 7 bases identical to TRBD1. The V and J ends lost 3 bases and 0 bases, in that order; junction bases with no gene match: 10. Germline CDR1 is LGHNA and CDR2 is YSLEER. The CDR3 has 17 amino acids. The chain's CDR3 is CASSQADITGANYGYTF. The CDR3 DNA reads TGCGCCAGCAGCCAGGCAGACATCACAGGGGCTAACTATGGCTACACCTTC.

The chain recombines TRBV7-9 with TRBJ1-4; no clear D. The ends were cut back, 4 bases at V and 7 bases at J, with 10 bases in the middle. This CDR3 region has 13 residues. Germline V gives CDR1 SEHNR, CDR2 FQNEAQ (reference sequence). CDR3 sequence: CASSSTVSEKLFF. The CDR3 DNA reads TGTGCCAGCAGCTCCACCGTTAGTGAAAAACTGTTTTTT. The whole variable domain, filled in from reference TRBV7-9 and TRBJ1-4, reads DTGVSQNPRHKITKRGQNVTFRCDPISEHNRLYWYRQTLGQGPEFLTYFQNEAQLEKSRLLSDRFSAERPKGSFSTLEIQRTEQGDSAMYLCASSSTVSEKLFFGSGTQLSVL.

The chain combines TRBV4-3 with TRBJ2-5; no firm D call. The germline CDR1 and CDR2 sequences are LGHNA and YSLEER. The V and J ends lost 0 bases and 5 bases respectively, with 7 bases between them. The CDR3 contains 13 residues. In nucleotides, the CDR3 is TGCGCCAGCAGCCAAGAACTGGGGGAGACCCAGTACTTC. Translation: CASSQELGETQYF.

This rearrangement joins TRBV28 to TRBJ2-3, with D unclear. CDR1 MDHEN and CDR2 SYDVKM come from the germline V gene. The CDR3 spans 15 residues. Trimming took 3 bases from V and 6 from J, leaving 16 bases between them. CDR3 bases: TGTGCCAGCAGTTTCCCTGGGGTAGTTTGGGATACGCAGTATTTT. Amino acids: CASSFPGVVWDTQYF.

The rearrangement links TRBV5-1 to TRBJ2-1; TRBD2 might be the D (5 bases). The CDR3 has 13 amino acids. Per the germline V gene, CDR1 is SGHRS and CDR2 is YFSETQ. V shed 3 bases and J shed 6 bases, with 10 bases lying between them. In nucleotides, the CDR3 is TGCGCCAGCAGCTCAACCGGGGTCAATGAGCAGTTCTTC. Its translation is CASSSTGVNEQFF.

The chain couples TRBV6-5 to TRBJ2-1; D gene unclear. This CDR3 spans 16 amino acids. The germline CDR1 and CDR2 sequences are MNHEY and SVGAGI. Trimming left V 3 bases short and J 0 bases short, with 12 bases between. CDR3 nucleotides: TGTGCCAGCAGTTATTCTGACCTGAGCTCCTACAATGAGCAGTTCTTC. Its protein is CASSYSDLSSYNEQFF.

For the CDR3, the DNA is TGTGCCAGTAGTCCCATCGGACTAGCGGGGGGGAACAATGAGCAGTTCTTC. Protein product: CASSPIGLAGGNNEQFF. The chain carries TRBV19 and TRBJ2-1; 15 positions match TRBD2. V shed 5 bases, J shed 5 bases, and the junction held 7 bases outside the gene matches. Germline CDR1 is LNHDA and CDR2 is SQIVND (reference sequence). The CDR3 consists of 17 residues.